The TCR beta chain described here comes from a study of radiotherapy plus CTLA-4 blockade in lung cancer. About the research overall: With 31% of patients having disease control, objective responses were seen in about 19%. Findings and limits, study-wide: Radiotherapy plus ipilimumab was followed by expansion in blood of tumor-derived TCR clones. Early shifts in blood T cell clones, with interferon-beta, reportedly predicted response best.

Patients in the study, people with chemo-refractory metastatic non-small-cell lung cancer, received focal radiation plus ipilimumab CTLA-4 blockade. CDR1 is SEHNR and CDR2 is FQNEAQ in the germline V gene (reference sequence). The ends were cut back, 1 base at V and 4 bases at J, with 2 bases in the middle. The CDR3 consists of 12 residues. As concerns this clone: Its antigen is as yet unknown. The same CDR3 is also encoded by other DNA sequences in this sample.

The table came from immunoSEQ multiplex PCR; TCRdb's copy has only in-frame clones and leaves some out. The table records roughly 130,000 clones, around 90% of them present only once. The V and J genes are TRBV7-9 and TRBJ1-5; D ambiguous. The source is a human donor with non-small cell lung cancer that progressed on radiotherapy plus ipilimumab. The starting material was peripheral blood, obtained from a patient treated with radiotherapy plus ipilimumab. CDR3 protein: CASSLDNQPQHF. As DNA, the CDR3 is TGTGCCAGCAGCTTAGATAATCAGCCCCAGCATTTT. Combining the CDR3 with reference TRBV7-9 and TRBJ1-5 gives the whole variable domain DTGVSQNPRHKITKRGQNVTFRCDPISEHNRLYWYRQTLGQGPEFLTYFQNEAQLEKSRLLSDRFSAERPKGSFSTLEIQRTEQGDSAMYLCASSLDNQPQHFGDGTRLSIL.